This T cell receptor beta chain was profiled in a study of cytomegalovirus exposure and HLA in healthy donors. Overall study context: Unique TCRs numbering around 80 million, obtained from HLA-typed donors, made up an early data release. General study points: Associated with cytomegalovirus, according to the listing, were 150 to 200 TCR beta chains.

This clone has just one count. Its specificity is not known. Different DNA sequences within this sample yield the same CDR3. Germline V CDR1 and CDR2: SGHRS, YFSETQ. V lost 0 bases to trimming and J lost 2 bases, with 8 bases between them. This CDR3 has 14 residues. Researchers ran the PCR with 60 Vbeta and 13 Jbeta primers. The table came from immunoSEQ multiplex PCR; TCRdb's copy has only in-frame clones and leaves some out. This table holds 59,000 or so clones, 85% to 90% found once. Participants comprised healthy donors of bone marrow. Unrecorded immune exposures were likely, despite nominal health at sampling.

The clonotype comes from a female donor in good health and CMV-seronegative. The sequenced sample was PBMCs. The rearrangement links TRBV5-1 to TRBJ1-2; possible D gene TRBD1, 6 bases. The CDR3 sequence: CASSLAGANYGYTF. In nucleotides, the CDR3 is TGCGCCAGCAGCTTGGCAGGGGCGAACTATGGCTACACCTTC.